One T cell receptor beta chain is described in this entry. In the PCR, 60 Vbeta and 13 Jbeta primers were used. Data came from immunoSEQ multiplex PCR; TCRdb stores just in-frame clones and leaves some out. The sample carries around 71,000 clones, 63% recorded once. The CDR3 totals 13 residues. From germline, CDR1 is SGHRS and CDR2 YFSETQ. Deletions cut 0 bases from V and 8 bases from J, with 11 bases between. This sample stems from a study of cytomegalovirus exposure and HLA in healthy donors. The material sequenced was PBMCs. The chain combines TRBV5-1 with TRBJ1-1; no firm D call. The sequence was obtained from a man in his thirties or forties in good health and CMV-seropositive. CDR3 in DNA: TGCGCCAGCAGCTTGGGTCTTCTTCAGGAAGCTTTCTTT. It is translated as CASSLGLLQEAFF.